This T cell receptor (beta chain) originates from a study of tumor-infiltrating lymphocytes in primary liver carcinoma (dated by TCRdb to the late 2010s). With respect to the entire study: The five patients, three men and two women aged 30 to 69 years, had hepatocellular carcinoma (four) or combined HCC and intrahepatic cholangiocarcinoma (one). The five patients had tumors staged T1-T3 N0M0, with maximum diameters ranging from about 4.2 to 11 cm. Each sample produced roughly 3.5 to 8 million productive TCRbeta reads, and read depth showed no significant difference between tissue types. The study combined TCRbeta repertoire sequencing, expression microarrays and whole-exome sequencing across five regions of each liver tumor, with adjacent normal tissue and blood. A total of some 35 specimens from 5 patients underwent TCRbeta repertoire sequencing, comprising about 25 tumor regions, 5 adjacent noncancerous liver tissues and 5 peripheral blood samples. To link TCRbeta repertoire diversity with the local molecular phenotype, the roughly 26 tumor region samples were profiled using Agilent mRNA microarrays. Reproducibility between technical replicate repertoires was high, with correlation coefficients above 0.95 and mean shared-clone rates roughly 0.91.

Using a constant-region primer and ProtoScript II reverse transcriptase, TCRbeta-specific cDNA was reverse-transcribed from 450 to 650 ng total RNA. TCRbeta libraries were built with three nested multiplex PCR rounds, a slightly modified ARM-PCR procedure. Each of the first two PCR rounds ran for 10 cycles and used multiplex TRBV1-TRBV30 forward primers together with a Cbeta reverse primer. Sample barcodes and Illumina adapters were attached in a final 25-cycle PCR using Deep VentR polymerase. Amplicons of 200-500 bp were gel-purified with a QIAquick gel extraction kit before sequencing. An Illumina HiSeq 2500 was used to sequence the TCRbeta amplicons with 250-bp paired-end reads. The source study handled its data this way. To recover full CDR3 sequences, reads were quality-trimmed using Trimmomatic v0.33 and paired reads were then merged using FLASH v1.2.11. V, D and J germline segments were assigned to the rearranged TCRbeta sequences using MiGEC v1.2.1b. Clonotype statistics and Shannon-Wiener diversity indices were computed with VDJtools v1.0.0. To cut down on sampling bias, every analysis after diversity analysis relied on just the 250 most abundant clonotypes from each sample. TCRdb reprocessed the public reads (quality trimming at Q25 with fastp, clone calling with MiXCR) and kept in-frame beta chains. Identical CDR3 proteins give one entry, which carries the most common genes and DNA. These V and J calls are TCRdb output, not the study's own analysis. This sample is represented by approximately 40,000 distinct CDR3 sequences; approximately 70% of them were singletons. Over 15% of the sample is in the top ten clones.

The sample holds one count of this clonotype. Its antigen is unknown. One junction end disagrees with the germline gene, perhaps due to a read error. Without any cell sorting, total RNA and DNA were co-extracted from around 18-30 mg of bulk tissue using the AllPrep DNA/RNA mini kit. Between late 2015 and early 2016, about five patients in China with histopathologically diagnosed primary liver carcinoma had their tumors surgically resected. Patients had chronic HBV infection and were treatment-naive at sampling. Each tumor was sampled at five spatially separated regions: the tumor centre plus the superior, inferior, left-lateral and right-lateral poles. Histological examination found more than 80% viable tumor cells in every tumor sample. Pieces of fresh tumor and adjacent tissue were cut in half, with one half kept in RNAlater at -80 degrees C and the other half sent for histology. Based on the germline V gene, the CDR1 and CDR2 sequences are MDHEN and SYDVKM. From cysteine to phenylalanine, the CDR3 is 18 amino acids long. Just CDR3 DNA is preserved here, 54 bases in frame from base 1.

The research as a whole found: Repertoire overlap was found to be higher between tumor regions (mean around 35%) than between tumor-adjacent (approximately 17%) or tumor-blood (14%) pairs, consistent with antigen-driven expansion. Because sequencing covered only the TCR beta chain and unpaired alpha chains were not captured, true repertoire diversity is likely underestimated. Compared with blood, tumors had a significantly larger share of the repertoire taken up by the top 250 clones (p = 0.039). Only a few patients were included in the study, and the authors note that the findings should be validated in a larger study. Only roughly 7-25% of top clones appeared in all five regions of a tumor, which suggests that tumor-infiltrating T cells are spatially heterogeneous. Comparison of CD4+ and CD8+ T cell repertoires was precluded by the use of bulk unsorted samples.

The rearranged segments are TRBV28 and TRBJ1-6, and TRBD1 matches 12 of the central bases. The material sequenced was liver tumor tissue from sampling region 2. The cell subset or site label for this specimen denotes: tumor region T2, inferior pole. This sequence was found in a man in his forties with primary liver carcinoma and hepatitis B virus infection. CDR3 sequence: CTSQPGTGGEMENSTLHF. The nucleotide sequence reads TGTACCAGTCAACCCGGGACAGGGGGCGAGATGGAGAATTCAACCCTCCACTTT.